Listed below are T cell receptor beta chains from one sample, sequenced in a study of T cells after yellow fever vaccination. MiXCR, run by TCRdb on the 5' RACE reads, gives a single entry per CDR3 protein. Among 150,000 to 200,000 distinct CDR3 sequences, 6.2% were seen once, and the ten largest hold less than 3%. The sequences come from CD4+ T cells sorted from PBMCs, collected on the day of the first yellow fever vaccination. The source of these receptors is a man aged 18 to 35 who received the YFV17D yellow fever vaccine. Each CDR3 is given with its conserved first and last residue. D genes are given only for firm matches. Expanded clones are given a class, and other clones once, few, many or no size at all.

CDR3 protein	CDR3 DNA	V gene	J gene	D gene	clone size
CAIQSRVDEQFF	TGCGCCATCCAGTCCCGCGTCGATGAGCAGTTCTTC	TRBV5-1	TRBJ2-1	-	-
CASSFSSGLPLQETQYF	TGTGCCAGCAGCTTCTCCTCAGGACTCCCGCTACAAGAGACCCAGTACTTC	TRBV7-2	TRBJ2-5	-	few
CASSPSRQGLSPLHF	TGTGCCAGCAGCCCATCAAGACAGGGCTTATCACCCCTCCACTTT	TRBV11-2	TRBJ1-6	TRBD1	many
CASFEPAEAQPQHF	TGTGCCAGCTTTGAGCCGGCGGAGGCTCAGCCCCAGCATTTT	TRBV6-6	TRBJ1-5	-	many
CSARKPGPTGETQYF	TGCAGTGCTAGAAAACCGGGACCTACAGGAGAGACCCAGTACTTC	TRBV20-1	TRBJ2-5	-	-
CANSPPPLGGYSNQPQHF	TGTGCCAACAGTCCCCCGCCCCTGGGGGGCTATAGCAATCAGCCCCAGCATTTT	TRBV28	TRBJ1-5	-	-
CASSATTTGGAGLTQYF	TGTGCCAGCAGCGCCACGACCACAGGGGGCGCGGGGTTGACGCAGTATTTT	TRBV11-2	TRBJ2-3	TRBD1	many
CASSFDGLWTRDTGELFF	TGTGCCAGCAGCTTCGACGGACTTTGGACTAGAGACACCGGGGAGCTGTTTTTT	TRBV11-2	TRBJ2-2	TRBD2	many
CASSLEDRDAFF	TGTGCCAGCAGCTTAGAGGACAGGGACGCTTTCTTT	TRBV7-9	TRBJ1-1	TRBD1	few
CASSFGTGGTSPLHF	TGTGCCAGCAGCTTTGGGACAGGGGGGACGTCACCCCTCCACTTT	TRBV7-3	TRBJ1-6	TRBD1	few
CASSSTPDPVSEQFF	TGTGCCAGCAGTTCGACCCCCGACCCGGTAAGCGAGCAGTTCTTC	TRBV12-3/TRBV12-4	TRBJ2-1	-	few
CASSQESAGSSYNEQFF	TGCGCCAGCAGCCAAGAATCAGCGGGAAGCTCCTACAATGAGCAGTTCTTC	TRBV4-3	TRBJ2-1	TRBD2	few
CSASAAGAGGLSTDTQYF	TGCAGTGCTAGTGCCGCCGGAGCGGGGGGCCTAAGCACAGATACGCAGTATTTT	TRBV20-1	TRBJ2-3	TRBD2	many
CASSEDRGLNEAFF	TGCGCCAGCAGCGAAGACAGGGGACTTAATGAAGCTTTCTTT	TRBV5-1	TRBJ1-1	TRBD1	few
CSARPTISNQPQHF	TGCAGTGCTAGGCCCACGATCAGTAATCAGCCCCAGCATTTT	TRBV20-1	TRBJ1-5	-	few
CASSLAGGFADTQYF	TGTGCCAGCAGCTTAGCGGGGGGGTTCGCAGATACGCAGTATTTT	TRBV7-3	TRBJ2-3	TRBD2	many
CSVGVTGELFF	TGCAGCGTGGGGGTCACCGGGGAGCTGTTTTTT	TRBV29-1	TRBJ2-2	-	-
CASRQRLKGQGNSPLHF	TGTGCCAGCAGACAGCGCCTCAAAGGACAGGGTAATTCACCCCTCCACTTT	TRBV4-2	TRBJ1-6	TRBD1	many
CASSLWATGPRNTGELFF	TGTGCCAGCAGCTTATGGGCGACAGGGCCACGAAACACCGGGGAGCTGTTTTTT	TRBV7-3	TRBJ2-2	TRBD1	-
CASSSSGPADTQYF	TGTGCCAGCAGCTCCAGCGGGCCCGCAGATACGCAGTATTTT	TRBV7-9	TRBJ2-3	-	many
CASSHPGRGETQYF	TGTGCCAGCAGCCATCCGGGGAGAGGAGAGACCCAGTACTTC	TRBV14	TRBJ2-5	-	many
CASSGGSQNYGYTF	TGCGCCAGCAGCGGGGGATCTCAAAACTATGGCTACACCTTC	TRBV5-1	TRBJ1-2	-	-
CASSLVPSAEAFF	TGTGCCAGCAGCTTAGTCCCCTCCGCTGAAGCTTTCTTT	TRBV7-3	TRBJ1-1	-	few
CASSVGTGPLNEQFF	TGCGCCAGCAGCGTTGGGACAGGGCCCCTCAATGAGCAGTTCTTC	TRBV5-1	TRBJ2-1	TRBD1	many
CASRAVYRMNEQFF	TGTGCCAGCCGGGCTGTCTATAGAATGAATGAGCAGTTCTTC	TRBV27	TRBJ2-1	-	-
CASSLRLVDTQYF	TGTGCCAGCAGCCTCCGACTGGTCGATACGCAGTATTTT	TRBV3-1	TRBJ2-3	-	many
CSASKSTGPTETQYF	TGCAGTGCTAGTAAAAGTACGGGGCCGACGGAGACCCAGTACTTC	TRBV20-1	TRBJ2-5	-	few
CASSYRPTDTQYF	TGTGCCAGCTCATACAGACCCACAGATACGCAGTATTTT	TRBV2	TRBJ2-3	-	-
CASSFEGGRVTGELFF	TGTGCTAGCAGCTTTGAGGGGGGCCGCGTCACCGGGGAGCTGTTTTTT	TRBV7-7	TRBJ2-2	-	many
CASSSNGGGRETQYF	TGCGCCAGCAGCTCCAACGGGGGGGGCCGAGAGACCCAGTACTTC	TRBV5-1	TRBJ2-5	TRBD2	many
CASTGGGQGARNEQFF	TGTGCCAGCACCGGAGGTGGACAGGGGGCGAGGAATGAGCAGTTCTTC	TRBV28	TRBJ2-1	TRBD1	-
CSVCTGSADTQYF	TGCAGCGTTTGTACAGGGAGCGCAGATACGCAGTATTTT	TRBV29-1	TRBJ2-3	-	many
CASSPQTHNEQFF	TGTGCCAGCAGTCCTCAGACCCACAATGAGCAGTTCTTC	TRBV12-3/TRBV12-4	TRBJ2-1	-	-
CASSLGQGGTEAFF	TGCGCCAGCAGCTTGGGACAGGGCGGCACTGAAGCTTTCTTT	TRBV5-1	TRBJ1-1	TRBD1	many
CASTQRGRGQGYTF	TGTGCCAGCACTCAACGGGGGAGGGGACAAGGCTACACCTTC	TRBV12-3/TRBV12-4	TRBJ1-2	-	many
CASSTTGDTEAFF	TGTGCCAGCTCAACAACAGGGGACACTGAAGCTTTCTTT	TRBV18	TRBJ1-1	TRBD1	-
CASSFLDVIQGGTGELFF	TGTGCCAGCTCCTTCCTCGATGTGATCCAGGGAGGCACCGGGGAGCTGTTTTTT	TRBV18	TRBJ2-2	-	few
CSTQAGASGANVLTF	TGTTCCACCCAGGCGGGGGCCTCTGGGGCCAACGTCCTGACTTTC	TRBV6-2/TRBV6-3	TRBJ2-6	-	-
CSARSRGRVKAFF	TGCAGTGCCAGATCCAGGGGGCGAGTGAAAGCTTTCTTT	TRBV20-1	TRBJ1-1	TRBD1	-
CASRPGNRGPFHF	TGCGCCAGCAGGCCTGGAAACAGGGGGCCCTTCCACTTC	TRBV5-1	TRBJ1-2	TRBD1	-
CASSLRGRTEAFF	TGTGCCAGCAGCTTGAGGGGGCGGACTGAAGCTTTCTTT	TRBV5-6	TRBJ1-1	TRBD1	many
CASSQQRNTEAFF	TGTGCCAGCAGTCAACAGCGGAACACTGAAGCTTTCTTT	TRBV6-4	TRBJ1-1	-	few
CASSVDQDEQFF	TGTGCCAGCAGCGTAGATCAGGATGAGCAGTTCTTC	TRBV9	TRBJ2-1	-	-
CASSLESSGNTIYF	TGTGCCAGCAGTTTGGAGAGCTCTGGAAACACCATATATTTT	TRBV27	TRBJ1-3	-	many
CSARDRMLSYTQYF	TGCAGTGCTAGAGATCGGATGTTAAGTTATACGCAGTATTTT	TRBV20-1	TRBJ2-3	-	many
CASSNPVDTQYF	TGTGCCAGCAGCAACCCCGTCGATACGCAGTATTTT	TRBV7-9	TRBJ2-3	-	few
CASSGQGAARDYTF	TGCGCCAGTTCTGGACAGGGGGCTGCGCGAGACTACACCTTC	TRBV5-1	TRBJ1-2	TRBD1	-
CSARDNRDRETSGLGAFF	TGCAGTGCTAGAGATAATAGGGACAGGGAAACCAGTGGGCTTGGAGCTTTCTTT	TRBV20-1	TRBJ1-1	TRBD1	many
CSARSGTSGSETQYF	TGCAGTGCTAGATCCGGGACTAGCGGTTCGGAGACCCAGTACTTC	TRBV20-1	TRBJ2-5	TRBD2	many
CSAEGGGGQPQHF	TGCAGTGCTGAGGGGGGCGGTGGGCAGCCCCAGCATTTT	TRBV20-1	TRBJ1-5	-	few
CASSLVGTSGSDTQYF	TGCGCCAGCAGCTTGGTCGGGACTAGCGGTTCAGATACGCAGTATTTT	TRBV5-1	TRBJ2-3	TRBD2	many
CASSQTTGQNQPQHF	TGCGCCAGCAGTCAGACGACAGGGCAAAATCAGCCCCAGCATTTT	TRBV5-1	TRBJ1-5	TRBD1	few
CASSLVRIGGNEQFF	TGCGCCAGCAGCTTGGTAAGGATTGGTGGCAATGAGCAGTTCTTC	TRBV5-1	TRBJ2-1	-	few
CASSLQTRLAVNEQFF	TGTGCCAGCAGCTTGCAAACGAGACTAGCGGTCAATGAGCAGTTCTTC	TRBV5-4	TRBJ2-1	TRBD2	few
CSAKDGSQPQHF	TGCAGTGCCAAGGACGGCAGCCAGCCCCAGCATTTT	TRBV20-1	TRBJ1-5	-	-
CASSPTSGGTSGTDTQYF	TGTGCCAGCAGCCCGACTAGCGGGGGGACATCCGGCACAGATACGCAGTATTTT	TRBV3-1	TRBJ2-3	TRBD2	few
CASIVPPGNSLYGYTF	TGTGCCAGTATCGTACCCCCGGGCAACTCGCTCTATGGCTACACCTTC	TRBV5-8	TRBJ1-2	-	few
CASSEWKTKVDIQYF	TGTGCCAGCAGCGAATGGAAGACTAAGGTCGACATTCAGTACTTC	TRBV6-1	TRBJ2-4	-	many
CASSLIGTGNSPLHF	TGTGCCAGCAGTTTAATCGGGACGGGAAATTCACCCCTCCACTTT	TRBV27	TRBJ1-6	-	many
CASSQRQGSLQETQYF	TGTGCCAGCAGCCAACGACAGGGGTCTTTACAAGAGACCCAGTACTTC	TRBV7-2	TRBJ2-5	TRBD1	many